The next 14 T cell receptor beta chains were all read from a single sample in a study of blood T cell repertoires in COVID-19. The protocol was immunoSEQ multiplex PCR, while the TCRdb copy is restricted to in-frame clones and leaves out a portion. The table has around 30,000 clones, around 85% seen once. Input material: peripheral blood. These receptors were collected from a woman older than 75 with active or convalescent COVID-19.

CDR3 sequence: CASTREGAGETQYF. The CDR3 bases are TGTGCCAGCACTCGTGAGGGGGCGGGTGAGACCCAGTACTTC. The chain carries TRBV28 and TRBJ2-5; 7 bases fit TRBD1. After removal of 7 bases from V and 5 bases from J, the junction contained 10 bases not matched to a gene. The CDR3 contains 14 residues. Germline V gene data show CDR1 as MDHEN and CDR2 as SYDVKM.

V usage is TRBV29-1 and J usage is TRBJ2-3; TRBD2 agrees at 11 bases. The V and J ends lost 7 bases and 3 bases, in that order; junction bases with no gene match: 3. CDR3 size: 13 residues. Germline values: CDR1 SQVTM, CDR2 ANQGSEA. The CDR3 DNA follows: TGCAGCGACAGACTAGCGGGAACAGATACGCAGTATTTT. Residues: CSDRLAGTDTQYF.

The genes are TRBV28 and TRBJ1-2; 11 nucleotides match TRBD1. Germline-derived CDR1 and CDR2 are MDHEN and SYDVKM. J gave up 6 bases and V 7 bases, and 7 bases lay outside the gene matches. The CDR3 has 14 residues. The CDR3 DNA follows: TGTGCCAGCACCGGGACAGGGGGAGGGCATGGCTACACCTTC. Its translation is CASTGTGGGHGYTF.

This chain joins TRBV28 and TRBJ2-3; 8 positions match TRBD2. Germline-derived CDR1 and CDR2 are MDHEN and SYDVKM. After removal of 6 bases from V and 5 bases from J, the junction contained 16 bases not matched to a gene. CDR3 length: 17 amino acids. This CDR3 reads CASSLRSAGGEGDTQYF. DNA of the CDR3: TGTGCCAGCAGCCTTCGGTCGGCGGGAGGAGAAGGAGATACGCAGTATTTT.

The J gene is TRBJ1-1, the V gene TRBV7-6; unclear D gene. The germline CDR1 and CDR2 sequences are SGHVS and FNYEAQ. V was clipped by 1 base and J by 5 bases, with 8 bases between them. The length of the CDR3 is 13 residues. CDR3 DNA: TGTGCCAGCAGCTTAGATGAGAGGACTGAAGCTTTCTTT. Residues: CASSLDERTEAFF.

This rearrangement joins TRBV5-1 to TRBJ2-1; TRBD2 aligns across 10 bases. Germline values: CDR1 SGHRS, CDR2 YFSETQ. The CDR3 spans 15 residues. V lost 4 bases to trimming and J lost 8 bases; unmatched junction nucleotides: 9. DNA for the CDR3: TGCGCCAGCAGCGGCCTAGCGGGAGTAAACGATGAGCAGTTCTTC. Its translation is CASSGLAGVNDEQFF.

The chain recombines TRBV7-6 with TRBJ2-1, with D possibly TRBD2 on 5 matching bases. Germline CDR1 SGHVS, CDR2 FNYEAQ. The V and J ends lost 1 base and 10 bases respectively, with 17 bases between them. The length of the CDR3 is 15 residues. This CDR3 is CASSLGQTRRGEQFF. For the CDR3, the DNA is TGTGCCAGCAGCTTAGGGCAAACCCGGCGCGGGGAGCAGTTCTTC.

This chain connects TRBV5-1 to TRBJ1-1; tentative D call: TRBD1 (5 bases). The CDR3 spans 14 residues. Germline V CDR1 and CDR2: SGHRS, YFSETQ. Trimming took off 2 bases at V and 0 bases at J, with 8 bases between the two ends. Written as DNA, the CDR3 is TGCGCCAGCAGCTTTGACAGAATGAACACTGAAGCTTTCTTT. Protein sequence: CASSFDRMNTEAFF.

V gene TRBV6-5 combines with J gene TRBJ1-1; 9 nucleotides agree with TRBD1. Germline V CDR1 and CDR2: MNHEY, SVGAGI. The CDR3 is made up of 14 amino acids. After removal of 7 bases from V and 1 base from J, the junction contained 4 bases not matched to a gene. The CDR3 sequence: CASTRTGANTEAFF. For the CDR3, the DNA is TGTGCCAGCACCCGGACAGGGGCGAACACTGAAGCTTTCTTT.

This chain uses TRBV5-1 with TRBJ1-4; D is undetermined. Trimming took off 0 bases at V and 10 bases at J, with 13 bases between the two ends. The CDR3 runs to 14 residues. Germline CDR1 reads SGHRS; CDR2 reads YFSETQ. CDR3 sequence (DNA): TGCGCCAGCAGCTTGGCCTTAATTGGAGGAAAACTGTTTTTT. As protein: CASSLALIGGKLFF.

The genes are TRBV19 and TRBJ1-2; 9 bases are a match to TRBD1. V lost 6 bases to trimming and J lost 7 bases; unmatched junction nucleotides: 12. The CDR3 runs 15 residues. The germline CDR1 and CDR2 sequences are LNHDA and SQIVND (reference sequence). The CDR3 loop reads CASRDPAQGASGYTF. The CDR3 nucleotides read TGTGCCAGTAGGGACCCGGCACAGGGGGCTTCTGGCTACACCTTC. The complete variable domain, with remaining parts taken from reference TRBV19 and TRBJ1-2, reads DGGITQSPKYLFRKEGQNVTLSCEQNLNHDAMYWYRQDPGQGLRLIYYSQIVNDFQKGDIAEGYSVSREKKESFPLTVTSAQKNPTAFYLCASRDPAQGASGYTFGSGTRLTVV.

This chain's CDR3 is CASSDYGRGTDTQYF. CDR3 nucleotides: TGTGCCAGCAGTGACTACGGGAGAGGGACAGATACGCAGTATTTT. This chain joins TRBV6-4 and TRBJ2-3, with D possibly being TRBD2 (6 bases). The CDR3 is 15 residues long. From germline, CDR1 is MRHNA and CDR2 SNTAGT. Trimming took 1 base from V and 3 from J, leaving 11 bases between them.

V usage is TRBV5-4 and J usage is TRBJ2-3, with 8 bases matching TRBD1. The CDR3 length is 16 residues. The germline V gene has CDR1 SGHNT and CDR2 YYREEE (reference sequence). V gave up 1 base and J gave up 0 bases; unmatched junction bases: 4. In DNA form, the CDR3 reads TGTGCCAGCAGCTTGTTTCAGGGGGCTAGCACAGATACGCAGTATTTT. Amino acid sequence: CASSLFQGASTDTQYF.

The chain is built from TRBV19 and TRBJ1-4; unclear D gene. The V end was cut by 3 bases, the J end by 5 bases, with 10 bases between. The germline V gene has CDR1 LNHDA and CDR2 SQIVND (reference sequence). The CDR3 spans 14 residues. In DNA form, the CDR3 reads TGTGCCAGTAGTATGCGGCGGATAAATGAAAAACTGTTTTTT. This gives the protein CASSMRRINEKLFF.